What follows are 4 T cell receptor beta chains derived from one specimen sequenced in a study of T-cell reconstitution after alpha-beta-depleted transplantation in children. Researchers prepared the TCRbeta library using unique molecular identifiers, the study reports. TCRdb passed the PCR reads through MiXCR, listing each CDR3 protein once. This repertoire shows hundreds of thousands of distinct CDR3 sequences, over 10% found once; its top ten account for 0.79%. The source material was PBMCs, sampled before TCRalphabeta/CD19-depleted stem cell transplant. The receptors derive from a girl between 2 and 10 years old with congenital amegakaryocytic thrombocytopenia, due to receive a stem cell transplant.

This clonotype has a count of ten or more. V gene TRBV29-1 combines with J gene TRBJ1-2; D is uncertain. The CDR3 consists of 12 residues. CDR1 and CDR2 from the germline V gene are SQVTM and ANQGSEA. Deletions cut 5 bases from V and 2 bases from J, with 9 bases between. The CDR3 nucleotides are TGCAGCGTTTCATATCCCAACTATGGCTACACCTTC. It specifies CSVSYPNYGYTF.

Ten or more counts support this clonotype. The V gene is TRBV20-1, the J gene TRBJ2-3; no clear D gene. Germline lookup yields CDR1 DFQATT and CDR2 SNEGSKA (reference sequence). This CDR3 contains 16 residues. Trimming removed 3 bases at V and 0 bases at J, with 16 bases between. The CDR3 loop is CSASVPGQVSTDTQYF. The CDR3 DNA reads TGCAGTGCTAGTGTACCCGGGCAGGTTAGCACAGATACGCAGTATTTT.

The chain is built from TRBV7-2 and TRBJ2-1; 7 bases fit TRBD2. The CDR3 is 14 residues long. Unmatched junction bases numbered 9, after V lost 5 bases and J lost 8 bases. Germline-derived CDR1 and CDR2 are SGHTA and FQGNSA. The CDR3 nucleotides read TGTGCCAGCAGCCCAGCCAGCGGGAAGTATGAGCAGTTCTTC. This codes for CASSPASGKYEQFF.

The rearrangement uses TRBV7-6 and TRBJ2-5; 8 positions match TRBD1. The CDR3 covers 15 residues. Germline V gives CDR1 SGHVS, CDR2 FNYEAQ. Germline trimming cut 5 bases from V and 2 bases from J; bases unmatched to any gene: 7. The CDR3 DNA follows: TGTGCCAGCAGCCGACAGGGGAGTGAACAAGAGACCCAGTACTTC. It translates to CASSRQGSEQETQYF.